This T cell receptor beta chain is from a study of blood T cell repertoires in COVID-19 (dated by TCRdb to between 2020 and 2021). Turning to the overall study: The collaborator samples originated in the United States, Italy and Spain and spanned the acute and convalescent phases of COVID-19. The dataset comprised deeply sampled blood TCRbeta repertoires from subjects exposed to, actively infected with, or recovered from COVID-19. The repertoires were released in a freely available public database intended as a resource for research on the immune response to SARS-CoV-2. Samples came from the ongoing ImmuneRACE study (first 160 participants) plus 1,254 subjects from 6 global collaborators. Where available, HLA class I and class II types were obtained from metadata supplied by the sample provider rather than from assay-based typing. The prospective study material was composed of cDNA or gDNA derived from T cells, B-cell-depleted T cells, or PBMCs. Nearly every sample came with metadata listing a de-identified subject ID, COVID-19 status, age in years and sex.

Remarks on this clone: The antigen this receptor binds is unknown. No base-level quality is on record; no much larger clone is a single base apart.

The immunoSEQ Assay, a bias-controlled multiplex PCR, was used to amplify TCRbeta CDR3 regions from genomic DNA. The original pipeline was this. Nucleated cell counts per sample were estimated from amplification of reference gene primers within the assay. To quantify the absolute abundance of each unique TCRbeta CDR3 rearrangement, sequence reads were collapsed and filtered. For each sample, productive Simpson clonality was calculated as the square root of Simpson's diversity index across productive rearrangements. TCRdb limited this immuneACCESS table to in-frame rearrangements with V and J called. A share of clones is missing; checked studies link under half to unresolved V genes, and the rest is unexplained. V and J calls and clone size are given by that table; D and trimming were obtained from the DNA. Present in this sample are roughly 570,000 clones, 85% to 90% of which were seen just once. The ten largest clones add up to around 8% of the sample.

At one collaborating source in Seattle, patients were enrolled during active infection and were followed longitudinally through the course of disease. Each collaborating institution followed its own protocols to collect whole blood in K2EDTA tubes. Collaborator samples were shipped for TCRbeta analysis as frozen whole blood, isolated PBMCs, or DNA extracted from either sample type. V and J lose 8 bases and 2 bases, and a span of 15 bases separates them. Reading the germline V gene gives CDR1 MNHEY and CDR2 SVGAGI. The CDR3, cysteine through phenylalanine, is 14 amino acids long. The DNA shown is the 42-base CDR3, in frame from base 1. Summary of the overall study and its limitations: Clinical and demographic metadata were provided uncurated, with the amount varying by source and participant.

The chain joins TRBV6-5 to TRBJ2-5, with a tentative D gene TRBD2 over 6 matching bases. The specimen sequenced was peripheral blood. The TCR originated in a woman aged 50 to 60 with COVID-19, enrolled during active disease. The CDR3 loop reads CASGDSMVQETQYF. The DNA sequence is as follows: TGTGCCAGCGGGGACTCGATGGTACAAGAGACCCAGTACTTC.